This entry features one T cell receptor (beta chain) sequence. Its antigen remains unknown. This sample is part of a study of blood T cells in healthy people across ages. The CDR3 contains 18 residues. The germline V gene has CDR1 DFQATT and CDR2 SNEGSKA (reference sequence). With 6 bases removed from V and 0 bases from J, the gap between germline ends came to 24 bases. Together with a sample-barcoded 5' primer, a J-beta primer mix was included in a second PCR lasting about 6 to 11 cycles. TCRdb used MiXCR to reprocess the 5' RACE reads, holding one entry per CDR3 protein. The sample carries roughly 830,000 distinct CDR3 sequences, about 62% recorded once. General study results and limits: Expanded clonotype changes were possibly confounded by unknown donor CMV status.

The gene calls are TRBV20-1 and TRBJ2-4, with D perhaps TRBD1 or TRBD2 (6 bases each). This receptor was obtained from a young man in good health. The sequencing input was blood. The CDR3 protein is CSAKRGDGGQGAKNIQYF. In DNA form, the CDR3 reads TGCAGTGCGAAAAGGGGGGACGGAGGTCAGGGAGCCAAAAACATTCAGTACTTC.